Listed below are T cell receptor beta chains from one sample, sequenced in a study of post-analysis software for immune sequencing data. TCRdb itself ran the PCR reads through MiXCR, one entry per CDR3 protein. In the table there are fewer than 900,000 distinct CDR3 sequences, around 46% of which are singletons. Sequenced: blood. These receptors all stem from a girl aged 10-17 years with multiple sclerosis. Both conserved end residues are trimmed from each CDR3. Each record gives: J gene, V gene, CDR3 protein.

>TRBJ1-1|TRBV5-1
ASSLTPENTEAF
>TRBJ2-4|TRBV11-2
ASSLGQPAKNIQY
>TRBJ2-1|TRBV27
ASSFDGVLRDEQF
>TRBJ2-7|TRBV3-1
ASSPGTGGISSYEQY
>TRBJ2-1|TRBV5-5
ASSLGTPHNEQF
>TRBJ1-5|TRBV6-6
ASSYPTGQGQRQPQH
>TRBJ2-5|TRBV5-5
ASSFETGRETQY
>TRBJ1-2|TRBV20-1
SALGTGGAYGYT
>TRBJ2-1|TRBV25-1
ASSPTGGRGNEQF
>TRBJ2-7|TRBV25-1
ASIGQPYEQY
>TRBJ1-2|TRBV30
AWSTSDSPDGYT
>TRBJ2-1|TRBV14
ASSQDRDGRVYNEQF
>TRBJ2-7|TRBV2
ASSDAGGYEQY
>TRBJ2-1|TRBV5-1
ASSWGDSVGDEQF
>TRBJ1-4|TRBV18
ASSPGRATNEKLF
>TRBJ2-1|TRBV14
ASSQALPLAASPYNEQF
>TRBJ2-6|TRBV4-2
ASRKLGGANVLT
>TRBJ1-4|TRBV20-1
SARIGAGTRNEKLF
>TRBJ2-1|TRBV18
ASSPSTGSYNEQF